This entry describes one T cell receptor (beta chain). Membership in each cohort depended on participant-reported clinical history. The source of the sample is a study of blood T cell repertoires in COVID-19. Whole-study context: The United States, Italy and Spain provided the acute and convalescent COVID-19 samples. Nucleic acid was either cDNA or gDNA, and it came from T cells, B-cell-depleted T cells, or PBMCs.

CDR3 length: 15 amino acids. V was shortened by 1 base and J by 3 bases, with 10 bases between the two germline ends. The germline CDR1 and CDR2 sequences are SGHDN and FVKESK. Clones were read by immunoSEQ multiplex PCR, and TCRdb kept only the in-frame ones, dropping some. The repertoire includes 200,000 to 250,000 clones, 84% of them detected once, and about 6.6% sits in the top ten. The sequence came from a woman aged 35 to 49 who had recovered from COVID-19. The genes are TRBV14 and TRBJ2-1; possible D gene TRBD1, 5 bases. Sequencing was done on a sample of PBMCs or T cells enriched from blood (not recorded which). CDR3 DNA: TGTGCCAGCAGCCAAGGTCAGGGTATCTACAATGAGCAGTTCTTC. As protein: CASSQGQGIYNEQFF.